This T cell receptor (beta chain) came from a study of shared clonotypes between healthy human individuals. A note on this clone: Its antigen is currently unknown.

A deep-level run was used for the assay. Method: immunoSEQ multiplex PCR; TCRdb's copy keeps in-frame clones and lacks some. The data show roughly 490,000 clones, 79% seen once. Trimming shortened V by 1 base and J by 4 bases, and 11 bases separated the two germline ends. CDR3 size: 15 residues. Germline assignment: CDR1 SEHNR and CDR2 FQNEAQ (reference sequence). Findings and caveats of the study: Donor scarcity curtailed the genetic and exposure-history diversity represented herein. Clonotype sharing among donors was thought likely to change with sequencing depth.

Healthy adults negative for HIV, lacking recent acute infections or vaccinations, served as donors. The V and J genes are TRBV7-9 and TRBJ1-5; possible D gene TRBD1, 6 bases. What was sequenced was PBMCs. The sequence derives from a woman aged 40 to 50 in good health. Some clones in this sample may be carry-over from other donors' samples. In DNA form, the CDR3 reads TGTGCCAGCAGCTTAGGAGTGGACAGAAATCAGCCCCAGCATTTT. Its protein product is CASSLGVDRNQPQHF.